These 2 T cell receptor beta chains came from one sample sequenced in a study of T cell repertoires in cytomegalovirus infection. MiXCR was run by TCRdb on the reads, yielding one entry per CDR3 protein. In the table there are some 680,000 distinct CDR3 sequences, about 40% of which are singletons. The sequencing sample was made of PBMCs. The origin of the receptors is a human donor in good health (CMV status not recorded). Some clones in this sample may be carry-over from other donors' samples.

V gene TRBV5-1 combines with J gene TRBJ2-7; 9 bases match TRBD2. Losses at the gene ends were 4 bases for V and 5 bases for J; bases not matched to a gene: 10. The CDR3 extends over 15 amino acids. CDR1 is SGHRS and CDR2 is YFSETQ in the germline V gene. The CDR3 bases are TGCGCCAGCAGCGGGGAAGGCGGGAGGGCCCACGAGCAGTACTTC. Translated, it gives CASSGEGGRAHEQYF.

V is TRBV20-1 and J is TRBJ2-2, with D maybe TRBD1 (5 bases). V lost 3 bases, J lost 2 bases, and 7 bases lay in between. The CDR3 runs to 13 residues. Germline CDR1 reads DFQATT; CDR2 reads SNEGSKA (reference sequence). CDR3 bases: TGCAGTGCTAGGACAGTTAACACCGGGGAGCTGTTTTTT. It codes for CSARTVNTGELFF.